The entry below gives a single TCR beta chain sequence along with its context. These data originate in a study of blood T cell repertoires in COVID-19. The method was immunoSEQ multiplex PCR; TCRdb's version includes in-frame clones alone and lacks a portion of them. The sample has some 150,000 clones; 70% to 90% are singletons. Unmatched junction bases numbered 4, after V lost 2 bases and J lost 7 bases. The CDR3 runs 13 residues. The germline CDR1 and CDR2 sequences are MNHNY and SVGAGI (reference sequence). Sequenced material: peripheral blood. The sequence came from a woman in her fifties or sixties with COVID-19, enrolled during active disease. The chain couples TRBV6-6 to TRBJ2-7; 8 bases line up with TRBD1. The CDR3 sequence: CASSYGQGREQYF. CDR3 sequence (DNA): TGTGCCAGCAGTTACGGACAGGGAAGGGAGCAGTACTTC.